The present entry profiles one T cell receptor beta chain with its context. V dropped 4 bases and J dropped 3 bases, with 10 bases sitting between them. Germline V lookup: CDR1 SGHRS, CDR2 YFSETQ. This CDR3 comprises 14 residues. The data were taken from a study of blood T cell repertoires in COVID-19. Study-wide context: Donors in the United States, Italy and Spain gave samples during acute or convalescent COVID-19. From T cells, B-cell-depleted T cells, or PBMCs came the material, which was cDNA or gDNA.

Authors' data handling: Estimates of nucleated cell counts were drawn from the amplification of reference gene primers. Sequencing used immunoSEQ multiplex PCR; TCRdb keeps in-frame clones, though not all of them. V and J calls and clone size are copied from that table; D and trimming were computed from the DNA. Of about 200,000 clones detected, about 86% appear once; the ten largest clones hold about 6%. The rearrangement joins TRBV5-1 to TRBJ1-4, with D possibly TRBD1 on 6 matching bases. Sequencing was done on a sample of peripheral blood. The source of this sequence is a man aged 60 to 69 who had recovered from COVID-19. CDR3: CASSPRQANEKLFF. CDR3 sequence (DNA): TGCGCCAGCAGCCCGAGACAGGCTAATGAAAAACTGTTTTTT.